This T cell receptor (beta chain) appears in the sequencing data of a study of OX40 agonist ivuxolimab in advanced cancers. Study as a whole: Clinicians treated patients with ivuxolimab, an agonistic anti-OX40 (CD134) antibody. Patients received ivuxolimab, an intravenous treatment, every 2 weeks at 0.01 to 10 mg/kg.

Study-wide findings and caveats: CD4+ T cells averaged fewer expanded clones than CD8+ T cells.

TCRdb's table, derived via immunoSEQ multiplex PCR, lists solely in-frame clones and lacks some. Here the sample spans tens of thousands of clones, 70% to 90% being singletons. CDR1 MGHDK and CDR2 SYGVNS come from the germline V gene. There are 14 residues in the CDR3. V was cut by 6 bases and J by 5 bases, with 13 bases left in between. On this clone: Its antigen is currently unknown.

The sequence came from an adult with an advanced solid tumor such as melanoma, head and neck, liver or kidney cancer. V usage is TRBV25-1 and J usage is TRBJ1-4; D is possibly TRBD1 (5 bases). Sequenced here: CD4+ or CD8+ T cells sorted from blood, sampled in a trial of the OX40 agonist ivuxolimab. In DNA form, the CDR3 reads TGTGCCAGCAGGCAAACAGGATTGAATGAAAAACTGTTTTTT. Its translation is CASRQTGLNEKLFF.